Each of the 4 T cell receptor beta chains below was sequenced from the same sample in a study of blood T cell repertoires in COVID-19. TCRdb's copy holds only in-frame clones and misses some; the assay was immunoSEQ multiplex PCR. The sample consists of approximately 170,000 clones, over 75% of them appearing once. Sequencing used PBMCs or T cells enriched from blood (not recorded which). The receptors here all came from a man aged 35 to 55 who had recovered from COVID-19.

The chain recombines TRBV4-1 with TRBJ2-3; the D gene is possibly TRBD2 (7 bases). Germline V gene sequence: CDR1 MGHRA, CDR2 YSYEKL. The CDR3 loop spans 18 amino acids. The germline V and J ends were trimmed by 0 bases and 3 bases, with 19 bases remaining between them. In DNA, the CDR3 is TGCGCCAGCAGCCAAGATTGGGGGGGGGCGATAAAAACAGATACGCAGTATTTT. Its protein is CASSQDWGGAIKTDTQYF.

This rearrangement joins TRBV5-1 to TRBJ2-4, with TRBD2 identical over 8 bases. J gave up 1 base and V 1 base, and 13 bases lay outside the gene matches. The germline V gene encodes CDR1 SGHRS and CDR2 YFSETQ. The CDR3 runs to 19 residues. The CDR3 nucleotides read TGCGCCAGCAGCTTGCGGGCGGGGGGCAACCGATGGGCCAAAAACATTCAGTACTTC. It codes for CASSLRAGGNRWAKNIQYF.

This clone occurred once. V gene TRBV7-8 combines with J gene TRBJ1-1, with D perhaps matching TRBD1 (6 bases). The CDR3 extends over 19 amino acids. The V and J ends lost 1 base and 2 bases respectively, with 23 bases between them. Germline assignment: CDR1 SGHVS and CDR2 FQNEAQ. CDR3 in amino acids: CASSLGYRGWTERNTEAFF. For the CDR3, the DNA is TGTGCCAGCAGCTTAGGTTATAGGGGCTGGACAGAGAGAAACACTGAAGCTTTCTTT.

The chain recombines TRBV2 with TRBJ2-2; D gene unclear. Germline CDR1 SNHLY, CDR2 FYNNEI. Trimming stripped 7 bases from V and 7 bases from J, with 19 bases between. This CDR3 comprises 15 residues. The CDR3 sequence is CASTLPGFDIGELFF. The CDR3 DNA follows: TGTGCCAGCACCCTACCAGGATTTGATATCGGGGAGCTGTTTTTT.